The present T cell receptor (beta chain) was sequenced within a study of blood T cells in healthy people across ages. The authors ran a second PCR of about 7 to 11 cycles using a sample-barcoded 5' primer and a J-beta primer mix. TCRdb called the 5' RACE reads again in MiXCR, with one record for every CDR3 protein. There are about 2 million distinct CDR3 sequences in the sample; around half occur only once, and over 2% lies in the top ten. CDR1 and CDR2 (germline): LGHNA, YNFKEQ. The CDR3 is made up of 14 amino acids. J lost 13 bases, V lost 4 bases, and 12 bases had no gene match. Donation came from healthy Caucasian individuals in Russia who were aged roughly 6 to 95.

The clonotype comes from a woman aged 40 to 50 in good health. Sequenced material: blood. The rearrangement uses TRBV4-2 and TRBJ2-1, with 8 nucleotides matching TRBD2. The CDR3 spells CASSRAGGQETQFF. In nucleotides, the CDR3 is TGTGCCAGCAGCCGGGCGGGGGGCCAGGAGACCCAGTTCTTC.